Following are 22 T cell receptor beta chains from one sample sequenced in a study of T cells in Graves' hyperthyroidism and ophthalmopathy. The source material, RNA transcripts, was used to amplify TCR beta CDR3 regions. HTBI primers drove first-round RT-PCR of the TCR CDR3. MiXCR was run by TCRdb on the multiplex PCR reads, yielding one entry per CDR3 protein. The sample contains 500,000 to 600,000 distinct CDR3 sequences, around 43% of which appear only once. Sample: peripheral blood or thyroid tissue (not recorded which). Source of these receptors: an adult woman with Graves' disease, either hyperthyroidism or ophthalmopathy (not recorded which).

Many counts were recorded for this clonotype. The rearrangement links TRBV20-1 to TRBJ1-1; D ambiguous. Trimming pared 7 bases from V and 6 bases from J, leaving 12 bases between. CDR1 is DFQATT, CDR2 SNEGSKA, per germline (reference sequence). The length of the CDR3 is 11 residues. This CDR3 is CSVRRIPEAFF. For the CDR3, the DNA is TGCAGTGTCCGGCGAATTCCTGAAGCTTTCTTT.

This clonotype was counted ten times or more. The V and J genes are TRBV7-9 and TRBJ2-5; possibly TRBD2 for D (5 bases). There are 13 residues in the CDR3. The V end was cut by 5 bases, the J end by 5 bases, with 12 bases between. The germline V gene encodes CDR1 SEHNR and CDR2 FQNEAQ (reference sequence). This CDR3 is CASSRGLGETQYF. The CDR3 nucleotides are TGTGCCAGCAGCAGAGGGCTAGGGGAGACCCAGTACTTC.

J is TRBJ1-3 and V is TRBV13; D may be TRBD1 (5 bases). Germline CDR1 is PRHDT and CDR2 is FYEKMQ (reference sequence). V was trimmed by 6 bases and J by 1 base, leaving 10 bases between them. The CDR3 is 14 residues long. This CDR3 is CASSRGGSGNTIYF. The CDR3 DNA follows: TGTGCCAGCAGTCGCGGGGGATCTGGAAACACCATATATTTT.

This clonotype was seen more than once but under ten times. The V and J genes are TRBV12-3 or TRBV12-4 and TRBJ1-5; D is unresolved. The CDR3 length is 14 residues. V dropped 6 bases and J dropped 3 bases, with 12 bases sitting between them. The CDR3 sequence is CASSVYADNQPQHF. The CDR3 nucleotides are TGTGCCAGCAGCGTCTACGCCGACAATCAGCCCCAGCATTTT.

This clonotype showed up many times. A much larger clone lies a single base off, so this may be a read error. The CDR3 DNA reads TGTGCCAGCAGCTTAGCGCGGGTGTCAGGGGGCGATGACTACACCTTC. Translating it yields CASSLARVSGGDDYTF. The chain links TRBV7-2 to TRBJ1-2; 8 nucleotides align to TRBD1. This CDR3 has 16 amino acids. Germline lookup yields CDR1 SGHTA and CDR2 FQGNSA. J lost 10 bases, V lost 0 bases, and 13 bases had no gene match.

This clonotype has a count of ten or more. The J gene is TRBJ1-3, the V gene TRBV20-1; tentatively, D is TRBD1 (5 bases). Trimming left V 1 base short and J 4 bases short, with 11 bases between. The CDR3 loop spans 14 amino acids. Germline V gene data show CDR1 as DFQATT and CDR2 as SNEGSKA (reference sequence). The CDR3 reads CSARGGATGNTIYF. CDR3 DNA sequence: TGCAGTGCTAGAGGTGGGGCCACGGGAAACACCATATATTTT.

This clonotype was detected ten times or more. This chain connects TRBV20-1 to TRBJ1-4; possibly TRBD1 for D (6 bases). The ends were cut back, 1 base at V and 0 bases at J, with 15 bases in the middle. The CDR3 spans 17 residues. Germline V lookup: CDR1 DFQATT, CDR2 SNEGSKA (reference sequence). In DNA form, the CDR3 reads TGCAGTGCTAGAGGCGGGACACCAGAATCAACTAATGAAAAACTGTTTTTT. It specifies CSARGGTPESTNEKLFF.

At least ten counts were recorded for this clonotype. The chain couples TRBV20-1 to TRBJ1-5; 8 bases are a match to TRBD1. J was trimmed by 7 bases and V by 3 bases; bases with no gene match: 8. CDR1 and CDR2 from the germline V gene are DFQATT and SNEGSKA (reference sequence). The CDR3 contains 14 residues. The CDR3 DNA reads TGCAGTGCTAGTATTGCAGGGGGCGAACAGCCCCAGCATTTT. It specifies CSASIAGGEQPQHF.

This clonotype was seen a handful of times. The chain combines TRBV6-5 with TRBJ2-7; D is possibly TRBD1 (5 bases). Per germline, CDR1 MNHEY and CDR2 SVGAGI. Trimming removed 4 bases from V and 4 bases from J, with 14 bases in between. The CDR3 totals 14 residues. The CDR3 spells CASSFGPTEYEQYF. The CDR3 DNA follows: TGTGCCAGCAGTTTTGGCCCGACAGAATACGAGCAGTACTTC.

There are a few counts of this clonotype. J is TRBJ2-7 and V is TRBV2; a weak D match, TRBD2 (7 bases). The V gene's germline CDR1 is SNHLY and CDR2 FYNNEI. The ends were cut back, 2 bases at V and 4 bases at J, with 15 bases in the middle. This CDR3 is 15 amino acids long. The CDR3 DNA is TGTGCCAGCAGTGAATGGGGCGGGGGCAGTTACGAGCAGTACTTC. Encoded protein: CASSEWGGGSYEQYF.

J is TRBJ2-7 and V is TRBV5-1, with D uncertain. The CDR3 extends over 13 amino acids. Looked up from germline, CDR1 is SGHRS and CDR2 is YFSETQ. V was cut by 5 bases and J by 5 bases, with 14 bases left in between. CDR3 protein: CASRPEWHNEQYF. The CDR3 nucleotides read TGCGCCAGCAGGCCCGAGTGGCATAACGAGCAGTACTTC.

This chain uses TRBV2 with TRBJ2-7; a possible D gene is TRBD2 (6 bases). Germline V lookup: CDR1 SNHLY, CDR2 FYNNEI. V was clipped by 5 bases and J by 1 base, with 12 bases between them. This CDR3 spans 14 amino acids. The CDR3 coding sequence is TGTGCCAGCAGTCTAGGGACTCCATCCTACGAGCAGTACTTC. It is translated as CASSLGTPSYEQYF.

The chain carries TRBV20-1 and TRBJ2-5; 14 nucleotides line up with TRBD2. The ends lost 6 bases at V and 4 bases at J; junction bases unmatched: 4. In germline, CDR1 is DFQATT, CDR2 SNEGSKA (reference sequence). The length of the CDR3 is 14 residues. The CDR3: CSAKGTSGGETQYF. DNA for the CDR3: TGCAGTGCCAAAGGGACTAGCGGGGGAGAGACCCAGTACTTC.

This clonotype was detected ten times or more. The chain links TRBV2 to TRBJ2-7; TRBD1 aligns across 9 bases. The CDR3 consists of 15 residues. CDR1 and CDR2 from the germline V gene are SNHLY and FYNNEI. V lost 6 bases to trimming and J lost 4 bases; unmatched junction nucleotides: 10. The CDR3 reads CASRAGTGKGYEQYF. CDR3 DNA sequence: TGTGCCAGCAGGGCCGGGACAGGGAAGGGATACGAGCAGTACTTC.

This chain connects TRBV5-6 to TRBJ2-5; 8 positions agree with TRBD1. V was pared by 4 bases and J by 5 bases, with 10 bases of the junction left unmatched. The CDR3 is 15 amino acids. Germline V lookup: CDR1 SGHDT, CDR2 YYEEEE. CDR3 nucleotides: TGTGCCAGCAGCCCCCATCAGGGGGCGGGGGAGACCCAGTACTTC. It is translated as CASSPHQGAGETQYF.

V usage is TRBV10-3 and J usage is TRBJ1-2; TRBD1 is a possible D gene (5 bases). Trimming cost V 4 bases and J 1 base, with 22 bases left between them. Germline-derived CDR1 and CDR2 are ENHRY and SYGVKD. This CDR3 has 18 residues. The CDR3 coding sequence is TGTGCCATCAGTGCCAACCTAGCGCGGGACTCAAATAACTATGGCTACACCTTC. Its translation is CAISANLARDSNNYGYTF.

The rearrangement links TRBV29-1 to TRBJ1-2; perhaps TRBD1 as D (6 bases). Germline CDR1 reads SQVTM; CDR2 reads ANQGSEA. V was trimmed by 3 bases and J by 7 bases, leaving 18 bases between them. There are 14 residues in the CDR3. CDR3 sequence (DNA): TGCAGCGTTGATACCAGGTCAGGGGTCGTTGGCTACACCTTC. It encodes CSVDTRSGVVGYTF.

This clonotype was found many times. The chain links TRBV6-4 to TRBJ1-1; 8 positions match TRBD1. The length of the CDR3 is 14 residues. Germline values: CDR1 MRHNA, CDR2 SNTAGT. V shed 6 bases and J 1 base; nucleotides not matched to a gene: 4. CDR3 nucleotide sequence: TGTGCCAGCAGAAGACAGGGGACGAACACTGAAGCTTTCTTT. Protein sequence: CASRRQGTNTEAFF.

V usage is TRBV5-1 and J usage is TRBJ1-5; D uncertain. Germline-derived CDR1 and CDR2 are SGHRS and YFSETQ. Trimming removed 6 bases from V and 7 bases from J, with 8 bases in between. The CDR3 runs 11 residues. The CDR3 sequence: CASTDGQPQHF. Written as DNA, the CDR3 is TGCGCCAGCACGGATGGACAGCCCCAGCATTTT.

This clonotype was picked up many times. The V call is TRBV2, the J call TRBJ2-5; D not certain. Germline V gives CDR1 SNHLY, CDR2 FYNNEI. The CDR3 is 15 amino acids. Trimming stripped 5 bases from V and 0 bases from J, with 13 bases between. The CDR3 sequence: CASSYSSANQETQYF. In DNA form, the CDR3 reads TGTGCCAGCAGTTATTCCAGCGCCAACCAAGAGACCCAGTACTTC.

This clonotype was found a few times. This chain links TRBV29-1 with TRBJ2-5; unclear D gene. The germline V and J ends were trimmed by 0 bases and 2 bases, with 4 bases remaining between them. This CDR3 contains 12 residues. CDR1 and CDR2 (germline): SQVTM, ANQGSEA. The CDR3 DNA is TGCAGCGTTGAAGAAGGGCAAGAGACCCAGTACTTC. Protein sequence: CSVEEGQETQYF.

This clonotype was counted between two and nine times. The rearrangement uses TRBV7-3 and TRBJ1-1; D gene uncertain. Germline CDR1 reads SGHTA; CDR2 reads FQGTGA. V lost 6 bases to trimming and J lost 0 bases, with 8 bases between them. The CDR3 spans 13 residues. The CDR3, as DNA: TGTGCCAGCAGAAGGGATTTGAACACTGAAGCTTTCTTT. Translated, it gives CASRRDLNTEAFF.